The sequence of this T cell receptor (beta chain) was determined in a study of molecular identifiers for immune sequencing clone quantification. Study outcomes and limitations: The study reportedly detected spiked Jurkat TCR RNA from one cell among about a million naive cells. Clones exceeding 20 RNA copies carried over 97% of effector molecules but under 1% of naive-cell molecules.

Germline lookup yields CDR1 SEHNR and CDR2 FQNEAQ (reference sequence). The CDR3 spans 16 residues. TCRdb called the PCR reads again in MiXCR, with one record for every CDR3 protein. The sample records some 590,000 distinct CDR3 sequences, roughly 27% being singletons. With respect to this clonotype: Its antigen is still unknown. A much larger clone is a single base away; this may be a read error.

The TCR sequence derives from a human donor in good health. Some libraries in this study had Jurkat cell RNA spiked in. This chain connects TRBV7-9 to TRBJ2-2; possibly TRBD2 for D (6 bases). Sequencing used naive CD8+ T cells from blood, with Jurkat cell RNA spiked in. Subset noted: FACS-sorted CD8+CD4-CCR7+CD45RA+ naive T cells. The CDR3 DNA reads as TGTGCCAGCAGCTTAGTTGCTAGCTGGGTGCCCGGGGGGCTGTTTTTT. As protein: CASSLVASWVPGGLFF. The whole variable domain, remainder taken from reference TRBV7-9 and TRBJ2-2, is DTGVSQNPRHKITKRGQNVTFRCDPISEHNRLYWYRQTLGQGPEFLTYFQNEAQLEKSRLLSDRFSAERPKGSFSTLEIQRTEQGDSAMYLCASSLVASWVPGGLFFGEGSRLTVL.